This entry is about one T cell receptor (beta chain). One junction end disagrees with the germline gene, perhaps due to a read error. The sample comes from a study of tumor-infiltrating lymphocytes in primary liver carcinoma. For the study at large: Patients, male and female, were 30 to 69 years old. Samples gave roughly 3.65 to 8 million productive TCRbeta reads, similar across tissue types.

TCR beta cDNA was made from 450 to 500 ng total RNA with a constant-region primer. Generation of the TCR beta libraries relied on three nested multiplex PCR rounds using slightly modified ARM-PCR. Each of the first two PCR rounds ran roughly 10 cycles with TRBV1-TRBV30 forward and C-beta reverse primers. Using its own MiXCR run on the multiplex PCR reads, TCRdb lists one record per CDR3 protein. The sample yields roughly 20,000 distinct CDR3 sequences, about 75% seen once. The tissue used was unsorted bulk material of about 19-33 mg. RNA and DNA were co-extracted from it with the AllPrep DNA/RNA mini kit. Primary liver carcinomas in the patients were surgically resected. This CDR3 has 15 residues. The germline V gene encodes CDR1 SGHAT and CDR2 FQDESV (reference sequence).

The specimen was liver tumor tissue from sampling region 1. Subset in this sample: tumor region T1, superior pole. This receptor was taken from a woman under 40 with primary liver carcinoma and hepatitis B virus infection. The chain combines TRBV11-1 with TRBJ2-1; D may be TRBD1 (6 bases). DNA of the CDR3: TGTGCCAACAGCCGGAGACAGGCCTTATACAATGAGCAGTTCTTC. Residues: CANSRRQALYNEQFF. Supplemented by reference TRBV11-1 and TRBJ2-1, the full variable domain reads EAEVAQSPRYKITEKSQAVAFWCDPISGHATLYWYRQILGQGPELLVQFQDESVVDDSQLPKDRFSAERLKGVDSTLKIQPAELGDSAMYLCANSRRQALYNEQFFGPGTRLTVL.